Listed below are T cell receptor beta chains from one sample, sequenced in a study of naive and memory T cell subsets. From the UMI-ligation and nested PCR reads, TCRdb called clonotypes with MiXCR, one entry per CDR3 protein. This sample has 120,000 to 150,000 distinct CDR3 sequences; 15% to 20% occur once, and the top ten carry about 0.13%. Sequenced input: naive CD4+ T cells from blood. The source of these receptors is a human donor in good health. CDR3s include the opening cysteine and the closing phenylalanine or tryptophan. The size of a clone is reported for some rows only, either as once, few or many, or as a class for expanded clones.

v_call	clone_size	j_call	cdr3_aa
TRBV5-1	NA	TRBJ1-2	CASSLEGDGYTF
TRBV20-1	NA	TRBJ1-1	CSVTTGLEAFF
TRBV10-3	NA	TRBJ2-7	CAIRDLGSSYEQYF
TRBV28	few	TRBJ2-3	CASLGYADTQYF
TRBV30	NA	TRBJ2-4	CAWSVALPIGIQYF
TRBV6-2/TRBV6-3	NA	TRBJ1-4	CASSSTDSFNEKLFF
TRBV28	NA	TRBJ1-2	CASSSLGGYTF
TRBV10-3	few	TRBJ1-1	CAISEAWQGSPGDTEAFF
TRBV19	few	TRBJ2-7	CASSSRGASRSYEQYF
TRBV20-1	NA	TRBJ1-4	CSAEREPNEKLFF
TRBV29-1	few	TRBJ1-1	CSVEGQQIYTEAFF
TRBV20-1	few	TRBJ2-2	CSARSGLVDTGELFF
TRBV5-4	few	TRBJ2-2	CASSPQRGGITGELFF
TRBV20-1	NA	TRBJ2-3	CSASGLAGHTDTQYF
TRBV5-1	few	TRBJ2-1	CASSLDPGTSGYNEQFF
TRBV20-1	many	TRBJ2-1	CSASSKSGTSGRYNEQFF
TRBV28	few	TRBJ2-5	CASSSTPGHKSRKETQYF